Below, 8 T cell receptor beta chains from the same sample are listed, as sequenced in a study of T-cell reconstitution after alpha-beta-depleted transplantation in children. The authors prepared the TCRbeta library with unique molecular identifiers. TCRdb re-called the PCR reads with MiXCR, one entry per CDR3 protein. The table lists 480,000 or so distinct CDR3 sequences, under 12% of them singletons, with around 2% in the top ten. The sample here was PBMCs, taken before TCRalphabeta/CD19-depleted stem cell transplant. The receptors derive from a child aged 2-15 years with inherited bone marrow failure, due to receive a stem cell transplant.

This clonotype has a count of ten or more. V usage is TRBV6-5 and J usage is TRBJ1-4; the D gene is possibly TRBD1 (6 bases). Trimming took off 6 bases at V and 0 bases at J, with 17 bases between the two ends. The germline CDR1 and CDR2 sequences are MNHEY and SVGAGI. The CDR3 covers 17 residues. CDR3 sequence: CASRPTGTPATNEKLFF. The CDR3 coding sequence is TGTGCCAGCAGACCTACCGGGACACCTGCAACTAATGAAAAACTGTTTTTT.

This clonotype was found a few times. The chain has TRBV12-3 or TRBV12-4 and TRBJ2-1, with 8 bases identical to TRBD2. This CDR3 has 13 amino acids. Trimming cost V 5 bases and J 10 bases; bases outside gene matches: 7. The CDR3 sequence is CASSLLGGGEQFF. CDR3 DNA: TGTGCCAGCAGTCTCCTCGGGGGGGGAGAGCAGTTCTTC.

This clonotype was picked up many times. The CDR3 coding sequence is TGTGCCAGCAGTTTACCCCGAGTGACACAAGAGACCCAGTACTTC. It translates to CASSLPRVTQETQYF. V usage is TRBV28 and J usage is TRBJ2-5; D unresolved. The CDR3 contains 15 residues. V gave up 2 bases and J gave up 2 bases, with 12 bases separating them. The germline V gene has CDR1 MDHEN and CDR2 SYDVKM.

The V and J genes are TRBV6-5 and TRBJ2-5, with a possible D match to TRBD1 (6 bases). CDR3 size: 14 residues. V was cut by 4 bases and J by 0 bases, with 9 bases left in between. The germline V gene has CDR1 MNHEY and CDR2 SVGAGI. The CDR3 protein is CASSWGRDQETQYF. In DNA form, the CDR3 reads TGTGCCAGCAGTTGGGGGCGGGACCAAGAGACCCAGTACTTC.

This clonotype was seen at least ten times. The CDR3 protein is CASRVGHSNNEQFF. CDR3 sequence (DNA): TGTGCCAGCAGGGTGGGTCACAGTAACAATGAGCAGTTCTTC. The chain uses TRBV12-3 or TRBV12-4 and TRBJ2-1, with D hard to call. V gave up 6 bases and J gave up 5 bases, with 14 bases separating them. The CDR3 consists of 14 residues.

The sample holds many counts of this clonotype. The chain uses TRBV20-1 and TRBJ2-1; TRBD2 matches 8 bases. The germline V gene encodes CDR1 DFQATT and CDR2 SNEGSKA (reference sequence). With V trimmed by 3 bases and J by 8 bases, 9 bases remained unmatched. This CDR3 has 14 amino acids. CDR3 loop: CSARNSGSKDEQFF. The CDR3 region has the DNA TGCAGTGCTAGGAACAGCGGGAGCAAGGATGAGCAGTTCTTC.

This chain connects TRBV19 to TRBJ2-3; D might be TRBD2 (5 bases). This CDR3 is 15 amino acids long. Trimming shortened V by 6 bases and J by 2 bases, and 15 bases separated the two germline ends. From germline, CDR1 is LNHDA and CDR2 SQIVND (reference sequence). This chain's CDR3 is CASRARTADTDTQYF. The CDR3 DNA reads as TGTGCCAGTAGGGCTCGGACTGCCGACACAGATACGCAGTATTTT.

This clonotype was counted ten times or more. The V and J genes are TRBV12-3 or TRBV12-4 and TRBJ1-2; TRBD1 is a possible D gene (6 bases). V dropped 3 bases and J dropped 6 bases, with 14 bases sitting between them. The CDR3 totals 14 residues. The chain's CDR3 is CASSFWGPADGYTF. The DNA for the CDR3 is TGTGCCAGCAGTTTTTGGGGGCCGGCGGATGGCTACACCTTC.